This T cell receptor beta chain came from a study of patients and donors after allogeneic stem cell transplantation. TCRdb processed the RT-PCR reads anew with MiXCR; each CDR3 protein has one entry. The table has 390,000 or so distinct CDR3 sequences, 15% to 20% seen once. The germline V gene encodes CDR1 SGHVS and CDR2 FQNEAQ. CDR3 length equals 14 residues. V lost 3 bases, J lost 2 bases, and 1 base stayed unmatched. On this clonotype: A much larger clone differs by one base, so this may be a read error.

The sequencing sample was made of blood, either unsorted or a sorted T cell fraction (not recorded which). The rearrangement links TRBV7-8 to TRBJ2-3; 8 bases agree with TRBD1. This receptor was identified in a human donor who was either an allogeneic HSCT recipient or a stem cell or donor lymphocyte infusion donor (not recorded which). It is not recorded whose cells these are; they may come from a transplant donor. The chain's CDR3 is CASSLGQVTDTQYF. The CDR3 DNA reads TGTGCCAGCAGCTTGGGACAGGTCACAGATACGCAGTATTTT.